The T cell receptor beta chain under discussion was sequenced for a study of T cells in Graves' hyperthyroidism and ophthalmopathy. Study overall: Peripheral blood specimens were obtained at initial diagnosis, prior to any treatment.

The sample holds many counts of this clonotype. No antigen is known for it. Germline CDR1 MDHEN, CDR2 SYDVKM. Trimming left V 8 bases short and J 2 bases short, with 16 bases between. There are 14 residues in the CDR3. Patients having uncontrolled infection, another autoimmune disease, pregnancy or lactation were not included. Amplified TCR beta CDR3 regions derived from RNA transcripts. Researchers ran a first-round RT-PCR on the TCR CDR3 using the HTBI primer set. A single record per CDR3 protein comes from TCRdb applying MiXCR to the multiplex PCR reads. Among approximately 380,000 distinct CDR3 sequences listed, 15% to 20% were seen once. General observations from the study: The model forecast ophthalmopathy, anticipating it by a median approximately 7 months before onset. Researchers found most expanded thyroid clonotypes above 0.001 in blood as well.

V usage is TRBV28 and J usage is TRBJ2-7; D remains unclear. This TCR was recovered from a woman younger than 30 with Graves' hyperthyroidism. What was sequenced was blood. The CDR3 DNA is TGTGCCAGCCCCACCGGCAGGTGGACCTACGAGCAGTACTTC. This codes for CASPTGRWTYEQYF.